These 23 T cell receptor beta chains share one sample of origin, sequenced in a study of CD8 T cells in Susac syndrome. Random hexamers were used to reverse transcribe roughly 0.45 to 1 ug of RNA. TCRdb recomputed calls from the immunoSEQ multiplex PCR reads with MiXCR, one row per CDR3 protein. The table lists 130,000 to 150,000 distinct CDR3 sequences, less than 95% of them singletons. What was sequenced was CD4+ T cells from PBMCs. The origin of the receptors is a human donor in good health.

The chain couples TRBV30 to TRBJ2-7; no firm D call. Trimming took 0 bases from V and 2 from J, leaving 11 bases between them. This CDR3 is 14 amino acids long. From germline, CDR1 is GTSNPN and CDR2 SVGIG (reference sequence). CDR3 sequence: CAWSVGSKTYEQYF. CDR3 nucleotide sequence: TGTGCCTGGAGTGTAGGAAGCAAAACCTACGAGCAGTACTTC.

The CDR3 sequence: CASSPGLPPSETQYF. In DNA, the CDR3 is TGTGCCAGCAGCCCGGGCCTCCCTCCCTCAGAGACCCAGTACTTC. The rearrangement uses TRBV5-7 and TRBJ2-5, with D hard to call. TRBV5-7 is marked as an open reading frame, function uncertain. V lost 4 bases and J 4 bases, leaving 17 bases between the germline ends. CDR3 length: 15 amino acids.

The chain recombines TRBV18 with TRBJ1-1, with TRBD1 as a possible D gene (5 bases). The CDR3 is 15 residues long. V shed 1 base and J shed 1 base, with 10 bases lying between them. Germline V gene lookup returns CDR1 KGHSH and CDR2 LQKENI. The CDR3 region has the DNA TGTGCCAGCTCACCACGGGGGGACGCGAACACTGAAGCTTTCTTT. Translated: CASSPRGDANTEAFF.

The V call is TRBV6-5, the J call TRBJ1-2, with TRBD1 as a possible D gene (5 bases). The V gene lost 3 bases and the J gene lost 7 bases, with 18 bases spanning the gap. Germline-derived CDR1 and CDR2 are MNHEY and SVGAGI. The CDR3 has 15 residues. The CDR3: CASSYGSTVAGGYTF. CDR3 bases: TGTGCCAGCAGTTATGGCTCGACAGTCGCTGGTGGCTACACCTTC.

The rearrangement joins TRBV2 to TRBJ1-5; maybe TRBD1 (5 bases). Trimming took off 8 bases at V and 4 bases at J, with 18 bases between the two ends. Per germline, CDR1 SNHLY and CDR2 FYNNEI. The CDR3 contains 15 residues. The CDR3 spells CASSPRAGWNQPQHF. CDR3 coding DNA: TGTGCCAGCTCTCCCAGGGCTGGTTGGAATCAGCCCCAGCATTTT.

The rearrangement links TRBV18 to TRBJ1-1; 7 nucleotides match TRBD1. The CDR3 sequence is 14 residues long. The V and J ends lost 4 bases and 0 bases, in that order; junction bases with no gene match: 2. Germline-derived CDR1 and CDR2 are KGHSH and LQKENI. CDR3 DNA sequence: TGTGCCAGCTCACGGGACAGCATGAACACTGAAGCTTTCTTT. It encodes CASSRDSMNTEAFF.

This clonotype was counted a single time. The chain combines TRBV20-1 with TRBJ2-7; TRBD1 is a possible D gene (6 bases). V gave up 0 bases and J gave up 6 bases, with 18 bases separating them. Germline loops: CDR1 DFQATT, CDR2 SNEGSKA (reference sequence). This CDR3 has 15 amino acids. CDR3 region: CSARDRIPQGAEQYF. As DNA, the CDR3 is TGCAGTGCTAGAGATCGAATACCACAGGGTGCCGAGCAGTACTTC.

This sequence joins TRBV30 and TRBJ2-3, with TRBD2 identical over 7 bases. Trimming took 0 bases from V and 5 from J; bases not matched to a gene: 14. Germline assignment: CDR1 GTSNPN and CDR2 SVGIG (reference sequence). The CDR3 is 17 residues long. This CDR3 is CAWSVLPGGRARDTQYF. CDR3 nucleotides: TGTGCCTGGAGTGTACTTCCGGGTGGGAGGGCCAGAGATACGCAGTATTTT.

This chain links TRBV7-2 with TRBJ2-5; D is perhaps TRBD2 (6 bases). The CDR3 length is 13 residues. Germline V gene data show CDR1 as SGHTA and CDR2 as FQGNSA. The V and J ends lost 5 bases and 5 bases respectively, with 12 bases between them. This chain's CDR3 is CASSNGLRETQYF. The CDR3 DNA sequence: TGTGCCAGCAGCAATGGACTACGGGAGACCCAGTACTTC.

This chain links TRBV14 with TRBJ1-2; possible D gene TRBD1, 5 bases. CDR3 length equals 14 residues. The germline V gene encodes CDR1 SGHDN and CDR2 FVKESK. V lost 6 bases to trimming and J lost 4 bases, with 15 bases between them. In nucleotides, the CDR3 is TGTGCCAGCAGTCGACTCCAGGGAACCTATGGCTACACCTTC. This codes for CASSRLQGTYGYTF.

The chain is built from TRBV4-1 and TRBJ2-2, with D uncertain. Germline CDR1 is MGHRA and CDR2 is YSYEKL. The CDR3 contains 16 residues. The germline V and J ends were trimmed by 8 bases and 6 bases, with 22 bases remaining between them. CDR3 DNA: TGCGCCAGCGGCCGCGTCTGGGCCTCAGTTCCCGGGGAGCTGTTTTTT. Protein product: CASGRVWASVPGELFF.

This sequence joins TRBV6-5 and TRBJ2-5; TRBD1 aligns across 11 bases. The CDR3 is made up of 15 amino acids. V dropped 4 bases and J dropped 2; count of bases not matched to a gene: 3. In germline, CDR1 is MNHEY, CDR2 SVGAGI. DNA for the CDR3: TGTGCCAGCAGTTCGGGGACAGGGGGACAAGAGACCCAGTACTTC. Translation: CASSSGTGGQETQYF.

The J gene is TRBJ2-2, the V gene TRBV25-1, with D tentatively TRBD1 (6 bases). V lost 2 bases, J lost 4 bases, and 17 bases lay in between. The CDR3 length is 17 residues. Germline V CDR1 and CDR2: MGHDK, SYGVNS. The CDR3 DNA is TGTGCCAGCAGTGAACTGGTGCCAGGGGTTGGCACCGGGGAGCTGTTTTTT. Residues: CASSELVPGVGTGELFF.

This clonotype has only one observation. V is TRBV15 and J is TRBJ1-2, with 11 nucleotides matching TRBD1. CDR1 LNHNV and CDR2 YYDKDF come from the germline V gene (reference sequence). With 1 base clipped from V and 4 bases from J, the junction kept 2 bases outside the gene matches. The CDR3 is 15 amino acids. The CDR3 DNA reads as TGTGCCACCAGCAGAGGGACAGGGGGCGGCTATGGCTACACCTTC. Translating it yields CATSRGTGGGYGYTF.

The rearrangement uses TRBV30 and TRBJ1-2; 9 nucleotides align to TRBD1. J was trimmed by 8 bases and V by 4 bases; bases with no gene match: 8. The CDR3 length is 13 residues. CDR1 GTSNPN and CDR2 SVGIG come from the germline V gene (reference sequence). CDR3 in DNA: TGTGCCTGGACCGGGACAGGGTTCGAAGGCTACACCTTC. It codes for CAWTGTGFEGYTF. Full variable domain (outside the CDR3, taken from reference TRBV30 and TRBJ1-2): SQTIHQWPATLVQPVGSPLSLECTVEGTSNPNLYWYRQAAGRGLQLLFYSVGIGQISSEVPQNLSASRPQDRQFILSSKKLLLSDSGFYLCAWTGTGFEGYTFGSGTRLTVV.

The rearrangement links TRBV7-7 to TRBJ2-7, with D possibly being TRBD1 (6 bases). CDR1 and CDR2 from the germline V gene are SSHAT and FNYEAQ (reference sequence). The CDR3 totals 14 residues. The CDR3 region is CASRRRGRTYEQYF. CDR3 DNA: TGTGCTAGCCGCCGCAGGGGCCGAACCTACGAGCAGTACTTC.

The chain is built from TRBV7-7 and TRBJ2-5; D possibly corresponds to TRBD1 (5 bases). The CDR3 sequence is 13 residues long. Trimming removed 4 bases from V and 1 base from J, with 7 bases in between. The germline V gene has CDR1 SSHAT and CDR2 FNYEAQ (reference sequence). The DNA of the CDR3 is TGTGCCAGCAGCTCACAGGTCCAAGAGACCCAGTACTTC. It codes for CASSSQVQETQYF.

CDR3 region: CAWSVRGDEQFF. The CDR3 DNA sequence: TGTGCCTGGAGTGTACGCGGGGATGAGCAGTTCTTC. The chain couples TRBV30 to TRBJ2-1; perhaps TRBD2 as D (6 bases). The length of the CDR3 is 12 residues. Germline V gives CDR1 GTSNPN, CDR2 SVGIG (reference sequence). Trimming left V 0 bases short and J 8 bases short, with 8 bases between.

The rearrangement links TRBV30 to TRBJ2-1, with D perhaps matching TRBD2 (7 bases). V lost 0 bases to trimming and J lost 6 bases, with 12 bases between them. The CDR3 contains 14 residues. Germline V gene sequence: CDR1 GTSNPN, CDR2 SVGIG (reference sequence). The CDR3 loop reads CAWSVGLGGNEQFF. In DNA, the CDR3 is TGTGCCTGGAGTGTAGGACTAGGGGGCAATGAGCAGTTCTTC.

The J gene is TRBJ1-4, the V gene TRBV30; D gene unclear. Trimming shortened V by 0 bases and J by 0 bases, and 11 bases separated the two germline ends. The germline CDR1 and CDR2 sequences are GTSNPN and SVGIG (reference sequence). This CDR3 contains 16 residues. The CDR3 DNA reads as TGTGCCTGGAGTGTGGCAGGTTCCTCAACTAATGAAAAACTGTTTTTT. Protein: CAWSVAGSSTNEKLFF.

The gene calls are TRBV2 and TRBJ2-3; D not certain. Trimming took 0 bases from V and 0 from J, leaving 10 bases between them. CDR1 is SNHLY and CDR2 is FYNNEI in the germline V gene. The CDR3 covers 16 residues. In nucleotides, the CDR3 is TGTGCCAGCAGTGAAGCCATGACGGATAGCACAGATACGCAGTATTTT. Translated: CASSEAMTDSTDTQYF. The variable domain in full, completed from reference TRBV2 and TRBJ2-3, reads EPEVTQTPSHQVTQMGQEVILRCVPISNHLYFYWYRQILGQKVEFLVSFYNNEISEKSEIFDDQFSVERPDGSNFTLKIRSTKLEDSAMYFCASSEAMTDSTDTQYFGPGTRLTVL.

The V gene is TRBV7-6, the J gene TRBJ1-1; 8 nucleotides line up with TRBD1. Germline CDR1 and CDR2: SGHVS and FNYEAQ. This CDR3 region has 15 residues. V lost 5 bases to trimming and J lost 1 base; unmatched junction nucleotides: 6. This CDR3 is CASSLQQGGNTEAFF. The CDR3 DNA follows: TGTGCCAGCAGCCTTCAACAGGGGGGGAACACTGAAGCTTTCTTT.

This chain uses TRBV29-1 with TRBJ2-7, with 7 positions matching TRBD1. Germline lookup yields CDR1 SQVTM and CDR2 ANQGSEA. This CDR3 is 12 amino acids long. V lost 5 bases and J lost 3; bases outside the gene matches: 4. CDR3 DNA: TGCAGCGTTACTCCAGGGGGCTACGAGCAGTACTTC. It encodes CSVTPGGYEQYF.